These T cell receptor beta chains were read from a single sample in a study of response to subunit inactivated influenza vaccine. Each CDR3 protein is one row after TCRdb ran MiXCR on the RT-PCR reads. Of around 530,000 distinct CDR3 sequences listed, approximately 15% were seen once; the top ten hold 3% to 3.5%. This specimen was CD4+ T cells sorted from PBMCs, taken roughly 24 months after vaccination. These receptors all come from a man aged 50 to 69 who received an inactivated influenza vaccine. Both conserved end residues are part of each CDR3. D genes are given only for firm matches. Clone size is given for some rows only: seen once, a few or many times, or a class if the clone is expanded.

-	TRBV20-1	TRBD1	TRBJ1-6	CSATGTGTSPLHF	TGCAGTGCCACCGGGACAGGGACTTCACCCCTCCACTTT
few	TRBV6-5	-	TRBJ2-3	CAAGGAWDTQYF	TGTGCCGCGGGCGGAGCATGGGATACGCAGTATTTT
-	TRBV20-1	TRBD2	TRBJ2-5	CSASSPWTSGSQYF	TGCAGTGCTAGTTCTCCTTGGACTAGCGGGTCCCAGTACTTC
-	TRBV4-3	TRBD1	TRBJ1-2	CASSQDLAGGNGYTF	TGCGCCAGCAGCCAAGATCTAGCAGGGGGCAATGGCTACACCTTC
-	TRBV6-1	-	TRBJ1-2	CASREGARGGYTF	TGTGCCAGCAGGGAAGGGGCGAGAGGTGGCTACACCTTC
few	TRBV24-1	TRBD1	TRBJ2-5	CATSDFRTGLETQYF	TGTGCCACCAGTGATTTTAGGACAGGGCTAGAGACCCAGTACTTC
few	TRBV5-1	TRBD2	TRBJ2-7	CASSPAGSGRFNEQYF	TGCGCCAGCAGCCCCGCCGGGAGCGGGAGGTTCAACGAGCAGTACTTC
few	TRBV20-1	-	TRBJ2-7	CSANLGGKDYEQYF	TGCAGTGCTAATTTAGGTGGTAAGGACTACGAGCAGTACTTC
-	TRBV20-1	TRBD2	TRBJ2-1	CSARDSLAGSYNEQFF	TGCAGTGCTAGAGATTCCCTAGCGGGGTCCTACAATGAGCAGTTCTTC
few	TRBV12-3/TRBV12-4	-	TRBJ2-2	CASAWGSNTGELFF	TGTGCCAGCGCCTGGGGGTCGAACACCGGGGAGCTGTTTTTT
few	TRBV10-3	-	TRBJ1-5	CASRDNLAQPQHF	TGTGCCAGCCGGGACAACTTAGCTCAGCCCCAGCATTTT
-	TRBV29-1	-	TRBJ1-5	CSARDSRDQPQHF	TGCAGCGCACGGGACTCTCGGGATCAGCCCCAGCATTTT
few	TRBV5-6	-	TRBJ2-3	CASSLVRGRTDTQYF	TGTGCCAGCAGCTTGGTGCGGGGACGCACAGATACGCAGTATTTT
-	TRBV20-1	TRBD1	TRBJ2-3	CSAREGALEDTQYF	TGCAGTGCTCGTGAGGGGGCGTTGGAAGATACGCAGTATTTT
few	TRBV5-1	TRBD2	TRBJ2-5	CASSRSGMYQETQYF	TGCGCCAGCAGCCGTAGCGGGATGTACCAAGAGACCCAGTACTTC
-	TRBV4-2	-	TRBJ2-5	CASSQDSGTQYF	TGTGCCAGCAGCCAAGATTCGGGGACCCAGTACTTC
-	TRBV6-1	TRBD2	TRBJ2-2	CASNQGLANTGELFF	TGTGCCAGCAACCAGGGACTAGCGAACACCGGGGAGCTGTTTTTT
-	TRBV6-5	-	TRBJ2-1	CASRGTYEQFF	TGTGCCAGCAGGGGGACATATGAGCAGTTCTTC
once	TRBV7-2	-	TRBJ1-1	CASSFGFTEAFF	TGTGCCAGCAGCTTCGGATTTACTGAAGCTTTCTTT
-	TRBV6-1	-	TRBJ2-7	CASTTSGPSGYEQYF	TGTGCCAGCACCACTTCGGGCCCTTCGGGCTACGAGCAGTACTTC
-	TRBV4-2	TRBD2	TRBJ2-1	CASSRGLATYNEQFF	TGTGCCAGCAGCCGGGGACTAGCCACATACAATGAGCAGTTCTTC
few	TRBV27	-	TRBJ2-2	CASSLKPTSNTGELFF	TGTGCCAGCAGTTTAAAACCCACATCGAACACCGGGGAGCTGTTTTTT
few	TRBV12-3/TRBV12-4	-	TRBJ1-1	CASTHRQNTEAFF	TGTGCCAGCACCCATAGACAGAACACTGAAGCTTTCTTT
many	TRBV11-2	-	TRBJ2-3	CASSLGASSSTDTQYF	TGTGCCAGCAGCTTAGGGGCATCCTCTAGCACAGATACGCAGTATTTT
many	TRBV28	TRBD2	TRBJ2-3	CASSFLAGASTDTQYF	TGTGCCAGCAGTTTTCTAGCGGGAGCCAGCACAGATACGCAGTATTTT
few	TRBV3-1	TRBD1	TRBJ2-7	CASSQGTGEYEQYF	TGTGCCAGCAGCCAAGGGACAGGGGAATACGAGCAGTACTTC
many	TRBV11-2	-	TRBJ2-7	CASSPRDGVYEQYF	TGTGCCAGCAGCCCCCGGGACGGAGTCTACGAGCAGTACTTC
-	TRBV12-3/TRBV12-4	TRBD1	TRBJ2-7	CASSIGDRGPYEQYF	TGTGCCAGCAGCATAGGGGACAGGGGGCCCTACGAGCAGTACTTC
-	TRBV29-1	TRBD2	TRBJ2-7	CSVEDRASGRDEQYF	TGCAGCGTTGAAGATCGGGCTAGCGGGAGGGACGAGCAGTACTTC
-	TRBV20-1	-	TRBJ2-5	CSATDEGSAETQYF	TGCAGTGCTACCGACGAGGGGTCGGCAGAGACCCAGTACTTC